This T cell receptor (beta chain) is drawn from a study of sequential checkpoint blockade in melanoma. Overall study: Both treatment sequences were followed by maintenance nivolumab. After nivolumab or ipilimumab alone, about two dozen patients had week-13 rebiopsies.

Profiled with immunoSEQ multiplex PCR; TCRdb holds only in-frame clones, not every one. Of about 20,000 clones listed, approximately 26% are singletons. Trimming took 4 bases from V and 2 from J, leaving 9 bases between them. CDR1 and CDR2 from the germline V gene are SGHNT and YENEEA. CDR3 length: 14 amino acids. Treatment here: randomized to nivolumab then ipilimumab (arm A) or the reverse (arm B). This clone has just a few counts. The input for sequencing was tumor tissue (inferred from file names), taken from a patient given nivolumab and ipilimumab in sequence. The chain has TRBV11-3 and TRBJ1-5; D possibly corresponds to TRBD1 (6 bases). The sequence was obtained from a human donor with melanoma. The CDR3 here is CASSSRQGNQPQHF. The CDR3 nucleotides are TGTGCCAGCAGCTCTCGACAGGGCAATCAGCCCCAGCATTTT.